This T cell receptor (beta chain) was sequenced for a study of T cell changes during pregnancy in multiple sclerosis. Produced via immunoSEQ multiplex PCR; TCRdb's table is partial and in-frame only. The sample shows roughly 100,000 clones, 90% of them seen only once. The ends were cut back, 3 bases at V and 3 bases at J, with 9 bases in the middle. CDR1 and CDR2 from the germline V gene are ENHRY and SYGVKD. CDR3 length: 13 amino acids. Sequencing was performed on peripheral blood, taken in the second trimester of pregnancy. The chain has TRBV10-3 and TRBJ2-7, with D unclear. This receptor was identified in a female donor in good health, enrolled as a control in a pregnancy study. CDR3 residues: CAISDGQIYEQYF. The CDR3 nucleotides are TGTGCCATCAGTGATGGGCAGATCTACGAGCAGTACTTC.